A selection of T cell receptor beta chains follows, all from one sample in a study of T cells in Graves' hyperthyroidism and ophthalmopathy. TCRdb reanalysed the multiplex PCR reads using MiXCR and keeps one entry per CDR3 protein. The table records hundreds of thousands of distinct CDR3 sequences, approximately 14% of them present only once. The material sequenced was blood. These receptor sequences come from a woman younger than 45 with Graves' hyperthyroidism that later progressed to Graves' ophthalmopathy. The conserved cysteine and the conserved F or W are not part of the CDR3 here. Fields, in order: CDR3 protein, clone size, V gene. Some rows mark clone size as missing; the rest say once, few, many or name a class of expanded clone.

CDR3 protein: ATSDSDGSSYNEQF; clone size: many; V gene: TRBV24-1
CDR3 protein: ASSLTSGGASEQF; clone size: few; V gene: TRBV12-3/TRBV12-4
CDR3 protein: ASSRSTSGFSYEQY; clone size: many; V gene: TRBV27
CDR3 protein: ATQTGPNAGQY; clone size: NA; V gene: TRBV27
CDR3 protein: ASSTGLHNEQF; clone size: many; V gene: TRBV7-3
CDR3 protein: ASSVQRAGLNYGYT; clone size: NA; V gene: TRBV19
CDR3 protein: ASSTDRAGANILT; clone size: few; V gene: TRBV7-2
CDR3 protein: ASSPATGENYGYT; clone size: many; V gene: TRBV7-2
CDR3 protein: ASSKGVLVNEQY; clone size: many; V gene: TRBV28
CDR3 protein: AWKASGRWSSYNEQF; clone size: many; V gene: TRBV30
CDR3 protein: ASRKTIHSSSYEQY; clone size: NA; V gene: TRBV4-1
CDR3 protein: ASSQGSGTQTSGTEAF; clone size: many; V gene: TRBV3-1
CDR3 protein: ASSGSTSGSDTGELF; clone size: NA; V gene: TRBV9
CDR3 protein: SASPTSSGNQPQH; clone size: NA; V gene: TRBV20-1
CDR3 protein: ATRTSGAAGELF; clone size: NA; V gene: TRBV10-3
CDR3 protein: ASSLTGSEAF; clone size: many; V gene: TRBV5-6
CDR3 protein: ASSYSWGQGSNEQF; clone size: many; V gene: TRBV6-6
CDR3 protein: SAGLVLYEQY; clone size: NA; V gene: TRBV20-1
CDR3 protein: ASSRDLSTNEKLF; clone size: NA; V gene: TRBV7-8
CDR3 protein: ASSVTSGTPGSQNEQF; clone size: many; V gene: TRBV9